The source of this T cell receptor (beta chain) is a study of early T cells in non-severe SARS-CoV-2 infection. Study information: Sequencing used unsorted whole-blood bulk RNA, so chains lack pairing.

V was cut by 4 bases and J by 0 bases, with 12 bases left in between. The CDR3 is 15 amino acids. Per germline, CDR1 SGDLS and CDR2 YYNGEE. Researchers tagged individual cDNA molecules with unique molecular identifiers. In TCRdb, the 5' RACE reads were re-called with MiXCR into one record per CDR3 protein. This table holds fewer than 75,000 distinct CDR3 sequences, around 19% found once. This receptor was taken from an adult who was a healthcare worker with PCR-confirmed SARS-CoV-2 infection or an uninfected control (not recorded which). This chain links TRBV9 with TRBJ2-3, with unresolved D. The source was whole blood, collected at baseline. Here the CDR3 DNA reads TGTGCCAGCAGCCCAAGGGCAGATAGCACAGATACGCAGTATTTT. It encodes CASSPRADSTDTQYF. Full variable domain (outside the CDR3, taken from reference TRBV9 and TRBJ2-3): DSGVTQTPKHLITATGQRVTLRCSPRSGDLSVYWYQQSLDQGLQFLIQYYNGEERAKGNILERFSAQQFPDLHSELNLSSLELGDSALYFCASSPRADSTDTQYFGPGTRLTVL.